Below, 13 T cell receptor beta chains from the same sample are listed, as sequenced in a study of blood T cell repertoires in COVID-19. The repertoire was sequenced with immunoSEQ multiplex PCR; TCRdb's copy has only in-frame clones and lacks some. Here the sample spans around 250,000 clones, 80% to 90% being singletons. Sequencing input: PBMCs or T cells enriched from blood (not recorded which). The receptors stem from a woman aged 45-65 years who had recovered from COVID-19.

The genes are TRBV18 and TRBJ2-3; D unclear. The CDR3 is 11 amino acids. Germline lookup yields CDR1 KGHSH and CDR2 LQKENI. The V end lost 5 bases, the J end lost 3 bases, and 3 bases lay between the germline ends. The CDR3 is CASSATDTQYF. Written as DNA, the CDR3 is TGTGCCAGCTCAGCGACAGATACGCAGTATTTT.

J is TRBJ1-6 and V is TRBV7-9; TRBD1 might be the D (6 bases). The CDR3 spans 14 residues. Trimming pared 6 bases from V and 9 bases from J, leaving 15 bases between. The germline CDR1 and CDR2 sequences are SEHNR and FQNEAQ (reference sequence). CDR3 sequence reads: CASRPTGSASPLHF. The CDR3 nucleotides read TGTGCCAGCAGACCCACAGGGAGCGCTTCACCCCTCCACTTT.

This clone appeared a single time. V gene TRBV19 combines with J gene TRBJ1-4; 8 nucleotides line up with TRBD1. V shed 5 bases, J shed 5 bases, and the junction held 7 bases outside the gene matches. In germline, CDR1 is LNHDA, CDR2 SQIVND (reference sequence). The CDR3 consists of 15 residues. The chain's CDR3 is CASSPWTGSNEKLFF. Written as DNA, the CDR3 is TGTGCCAGTAGTCCGTGGACAGGGTCAAATGAAAAACTGTTTTTT.

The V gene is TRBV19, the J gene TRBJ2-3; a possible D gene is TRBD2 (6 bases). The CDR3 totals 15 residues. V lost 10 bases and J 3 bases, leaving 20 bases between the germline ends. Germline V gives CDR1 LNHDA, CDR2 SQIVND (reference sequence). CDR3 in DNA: TGTGCCACCGTGGCCCATGGGGGGATGACAGATACGCAGTATTTT. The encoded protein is CATVAHGGMTDTQYF.

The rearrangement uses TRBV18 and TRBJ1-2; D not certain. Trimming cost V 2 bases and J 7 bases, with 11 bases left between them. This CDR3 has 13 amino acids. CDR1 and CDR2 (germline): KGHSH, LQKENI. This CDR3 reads CASSPWAATGYTF. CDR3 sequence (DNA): TGTGCCAGCTCACCATGGGCCGCAACTGGCTACACCTTC. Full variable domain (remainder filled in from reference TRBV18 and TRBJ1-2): NAGVMQNPRHLVRRRGQEARLRCSPMKGHSHVYWYRQLPEEGLKFMVYLQKENIIDESGMPKERFSAEFPKEGPSILRIQQVVRGDSAAYFCASSPWAATGYTFGSGTRLTVV.

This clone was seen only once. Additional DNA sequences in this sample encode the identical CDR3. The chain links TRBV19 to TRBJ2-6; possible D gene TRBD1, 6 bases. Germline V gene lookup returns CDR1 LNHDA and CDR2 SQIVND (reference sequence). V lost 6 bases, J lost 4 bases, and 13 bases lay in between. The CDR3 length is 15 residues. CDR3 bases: TGTGCCAGTAGGGGCCAGGGGAGCGGGGCCAACGTCCTGACTTTC. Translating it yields CASRGQGSGANVLTF.

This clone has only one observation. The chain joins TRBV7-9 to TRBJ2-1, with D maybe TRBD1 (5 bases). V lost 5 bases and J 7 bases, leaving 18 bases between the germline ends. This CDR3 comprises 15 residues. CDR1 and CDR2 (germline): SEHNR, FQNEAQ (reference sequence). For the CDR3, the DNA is TGTGCCAGCAGCCAGCAGGGCCCGATTAGGAATGAGCAGTTCTTC. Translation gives CASSQQGPIRNEQFF.

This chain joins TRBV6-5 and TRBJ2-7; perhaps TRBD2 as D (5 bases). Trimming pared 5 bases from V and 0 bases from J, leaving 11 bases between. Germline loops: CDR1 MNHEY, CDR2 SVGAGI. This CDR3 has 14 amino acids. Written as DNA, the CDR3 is TGTGCCAGCAGTCTAAGCGGAAACTCCTACGAGCAGTACTTC. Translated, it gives CASSLSGNSYEQYF.

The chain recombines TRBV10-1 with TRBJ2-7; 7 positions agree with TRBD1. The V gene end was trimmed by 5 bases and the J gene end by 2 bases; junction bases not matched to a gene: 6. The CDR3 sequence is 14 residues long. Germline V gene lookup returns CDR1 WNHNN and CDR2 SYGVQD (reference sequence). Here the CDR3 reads CASSTGTAPYEQYF. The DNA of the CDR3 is TGCGCCAGCAGTACCGGGACAGCGCCCTACGAGCAGTACTTC.

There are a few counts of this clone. The CDR3, as DNA: TGTGCCAGCAGCGTAGGCAGAGGGGGCGATTTCGATGAGCAGTTCTTC. Protein: CASSVGRGGDFDEQFF. The V gene is TRBV9, the J gene TRBJ2-1; TRBD1 aligns across 7 bases. The CDR3 length is 16 residues. The germline CDR1 and CDR2 sequences are SGDLS and YYNGEE. The J segment lost 8 bases and the V segment lost 0 bases, leaving 11 bases of the junction unmatched.

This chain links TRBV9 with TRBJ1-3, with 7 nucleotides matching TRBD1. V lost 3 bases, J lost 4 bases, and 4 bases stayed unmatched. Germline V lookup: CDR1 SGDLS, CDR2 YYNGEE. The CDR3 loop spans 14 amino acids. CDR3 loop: CASSGFRGGNTIYF. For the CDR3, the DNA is TGTGCCAGCAGCGGGTTCAGGGGGGGAAACACCATATATTTT. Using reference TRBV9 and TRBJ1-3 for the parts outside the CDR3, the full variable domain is DSGVTQTPKHLITATGQRVTLRCSPRSGDLSVYWYQQSLDQGLQFLIQYYNGEERAKGNILERFSAQQFPDLHSELNLSSLELGDSALYFCASSGFRGGNTIYFGEGSWLTVV.

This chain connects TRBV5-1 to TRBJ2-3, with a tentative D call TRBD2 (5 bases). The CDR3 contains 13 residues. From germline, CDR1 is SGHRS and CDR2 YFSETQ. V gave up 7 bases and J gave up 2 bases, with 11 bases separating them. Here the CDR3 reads CASSRVPTDTQYF. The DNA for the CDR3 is TGCGCCAGCTCGAGGGTACCCACAGATACGCAGTATTTT.

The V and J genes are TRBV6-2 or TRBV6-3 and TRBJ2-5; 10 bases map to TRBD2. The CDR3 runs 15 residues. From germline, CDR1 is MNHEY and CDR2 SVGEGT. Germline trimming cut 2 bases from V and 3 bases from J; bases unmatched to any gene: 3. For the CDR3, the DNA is TGTGCCAGCAGTTACATCACTAGCGGGAAAGAGACCCAGTACTTC. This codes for CASSYITSGKETQYF.